The present TCR beta chain was sequenced within a study of regulatory T cells in long-lasting Graves disease (dated by TCRdb to the early 2020s). Notes on the research overall: Patients with newly diagnosed Graves' disease had been on antithyroid drugs for under 3 months. This study used TCR sequencing and RNA sequencing of peripheral blood to compare persistent Graves' disease patients against newly diagnosed Graves' disease patients. The study took place in China and was registered as a clinical trial. TCR sequencing covered some 13 persistent and 20 newly diagnosed Graves' disease patients, 33 samples in total.

Summary of the overall study and its limitations: A larger number of public clonotypes was shared among persistent patients (2,741) than among newly diagnosed patients (roughly 980). The small sample size was acknowledged by the authors as a limitation that may reduce accuracy. Persistent disease showed preferential use of TRBV28, TRBJ1-2 and TRBJ2-5, whereas newly diagnosed disease favored TRBV20-1 and TRBJ2-1. Persistent Graves' disease patients showed lower TCR Shannon entropy and fewer highly expanded clones than newly diagnosed patients, suggesting clonal expansion. Sequencing and analysis were restricted to the TCR beta chain. Because the primary lesion, thyroid tissue, could not be accessed, the study looked at peripheral blood alone.

This sample's time point label indicates: newly diagnosed GD, antithyroid drugs for less than 3 months. For both TCR sequencing and RNA sequencing, RNA was extracted from PBMCs using TRIzol. The diagnosis of Graves' disease followed American Thyroid Association guidelines. Patients were recruited from an endocrinology department in Xi'an, China. Each patient gave approximately 10 milliliters of peripheral blood, collected in an EDTA anticoagulant tube. PBMCs were isolated by Ficoll Paque Plus density gradient separation without further T cell sorting. An Agilent 2100 Bioanalyzer and agarose gel were used to assess RNA quality, and a NanoDrop 2000 was used to measure RNA concentration. Here V drops 0 bases and J drops 2 bases, and the junction holds 7 bases not matched to any gene. The CDR3 measures 17 amino acids from cysteine to phenylalanine. Here the CDR3 DNA is all that survives: 51 bases in frame from base 1. CDR1 and CDR2 were assigned from the germline V gene as KGHDR and SFDVKD.

Receptors were amplified or captured by multiplex PCR. These reads were obtained on an Illumina HiSeq 4000. iRepertoire HTBI primers and Arm-PCR amplification of CDR3 regions were used to construct TCR beta libraries. PCR products were gel purified before sequencing. In the source study's methods: Across samples, approximately 68 TRBV and 13 to 15 TRBJ segments were identified and used for gene usage analysis of CDR3 amino acid clonotypes. Filtered high-quality paired reads were merged into contigs using COPE and FqMerger. BLAST was used to align contigs to the IMGT TRBV, TRBD and TRBJ reference genes, and CDR3 was defined following IMGT. Clonotypes above 0.1% frequency were classified as highly expanded clones. Repertoire diversity was measured by Shannon entropy, and V-J evenness by the Gini coefficient. A clonotype found in more than one individual was treated as public. TCRdb ran its own pipeline on the public reads, namely fastp trimming at Q25 and MiXCR clone calling, and kept in-frame beta chains. Each CDR3 protein appears once, grouped with its most common genes and DNA. The V and J calls here are based on TCRdb, not the publication. The sample profile shows roughly 520,000 distinct CDR3 sequences; about 11% of them were found once. The top ten constitute 8.9% of the sample.

There are many counts of this clonotype. The clone's antigen remains unknown. Nothing much larger sits one base from this clone, and base qualities are not available. These data were also reused for a study on T cells in Graves' hyperthyroidism and ophthalmopathy. As the second paper documents: Stable Graves' hyperthyroidism was defined as no progression to ophthalmopathy during 18 months of follow-up. The hyperthyroidism patients were between 18 and 65 years old and newly diagnosed, with a disease duration of less than 2 months. Patients with uncontrolled infections, other autoimmune diseases, pregnancy or lactation were excluded. Diagnoses relied on clinical symptoms, serum thyroxine and TRAb, thyroid ultrasound and orbital computed tomography. The first round of RT-PCR for the TCR CDR3 was performed with the HTBI primer set and the Qiagen OneStep RT-PCR kit. Most expanded thyroid clonotypes (frequency above 0.001) were also detected in blood, a finding suggesting that blood repertoires may reflect thyroid immune responses. Ophthalmopathy was separated from stable hyperthyroidism by a 13 V-J signature model, with 87.88% sensitivity and about 81% specificity obtained in cross-validation and 80%/75% obtained in testing. During validation, the model predicted progression to ophthalmopathy a median of roughly six months ahead of onset, with just under 71% sensitivity and 72% to 80% specificity. TCR V-J signatures able to tell the groups apart were searched for in a discovery cohort of approximately 95 patients, of whom more than 40 had Graves' ophthalmopathy and roughly 57 had stable Graves' hyperthyroidism. Whether ophthalmopathy could be predicted prospectively was tested in an independent validation cohort made up of some 20 hyperthyroidism patients plus 17 patients who later progressed to ophthalmopathy. For training and testing, the 100 or so patients in the discovery cohort were randomly divided in a 7:3 ratio. Thyroid tissue and blood T-cell repertoires from roughly 6 Graves' hyperthyroidism patients were also compared in the study. After sampling, hyperthyroidism patients received methimazole starting at 30 mg daily, and ophthalmopathy patients received high-dose intravenous methylprednisolone. Libraries were constructed in a second round of multiplex PCR, after which size selection and purification were performed. The libraries were sequenced on an Illumina HiSeq2000 using paired-end 100 bp reads. SOAPnuke was used to process the raw data, removing reads that contained adapters or uncalled bases, had a mean Phred below 15, or lacked an exact match to the constant primer or identifier. High-quality paired reads were merged using COPE v1.2.5, and each unique nucleotide sequence was defined as a clonotype. Clonotypes were aligned to IMGT TRBV, TRBD and TRBJ reference segments using MiTCR v1.1. The analysis included only V-J combinations with a frequency above 0.0001, which together covered more than 99% of the repertoires. A TCS score was defined as the ratio of F50 (clonal expansion) to E x V (chaos), with BLOSUM62-based TCRdist applied between CDR3 peptides within each V-J. Welch's t-statistics and random forest reduced roughly 540 V-J features to around 14, which were used in a naive Bayes classifier (R e1071). Sample size was not statistically predetermined, and blinding of investigators to group allocation was not performed. The paper describes TCR Vbeta CDR3 sequencing of 135 peripheral blood samples, made up of 43 ophthalmopathy patients, around 78 hyperthyroidism patients and 17 progressor patients.

This receptor was taken from a woman aged 25 to 39 with Graves disease. Donor details come from another sample of the same person, matched by shared clones. The rearrangement combines TRBV24-1 with TRBJ2-7, with 9 central nucleotides matching TRBD2. Source: peripheral blood mononuclear cells (PBMCs), taken at new diagnosis, from a patient treated with antithyroid drugs. CDR3 region: CATSDLWREGPTYEQYF. The DNA sequence follows: TGTGCCACCAGTGATTTGTGGCGGGAGGGCCCAACCTACGAGCAGTACTTC.